This TCR beta chain came from a study of shared clonotypes between healthy human individuals. From germline, CDR1 is SEHNR and CDR2 FQNEAQ (reference sequence). The CDR3 loop spans 13 amino acids. Trimming took 3 bases from V and 1 from J, leaving 6 bases between them. Study outcomes and limitations: Among donors, sharing of clonotypes was expected to be affected by sequencing depth.

The repertoire was sequenced with immunoSEQ multiplex PCR; TCRdb's copy has only in-frame clones and lacks some. The table includes roughly 1.4 million clones, approximately 98.5% detected once. As regards this clone: Its specificity is not known. This CDR3 is also generated by other DNA sequences in the sample.

The receptor's source is a man aged 25 to 45 in good health. Sequencing was carried out using naive CD4+ T cells sorted from blood. Subset in this sample: CD45RA+ positively selected. This chain joins TRBV7-9 and TRBJ1-1; unclear D gene. The CDR3 sequence is CASSFVGNTEAFF. CDR3 coding DNA: TGTGCCAGCAGCTTTGTAGGGAACACTGAAGCTTTCTTT.